This TCR beta chain was captured in a study of immune evolution from preneoplasia to lung adenocarcinoma. Clones were sequenced by immunoSEQ multiplex PCR, and TCRdb holds only the in-frame ones, with some missing. The sample lists some 10,000 clones, approximately 90% occurring once. V lost 3 bases and J lost 6; bases outside the gene matches: 13. The CDR3 length is 17 residues. Per germline, CDR1 SGDLS and CDR2 YYNGEE. Source material: FFPE invasive lung adenocarcinoma tissue. The receptor was isolated from a person aged 65 to 85 with invasive lung adenocarcinoma. The genes are TRBV9 and TRBJ1-3; the match to TRBD1 covers 9 bases. The CDR3 sequence is CASSGGLGQGRENTIYF. In DNA form, the CDR3 reads TGTGCCAGCAGCGGAGGTTTGGGACAGGGTAGGGAAAACACCATATATTTT.